One sample yielded the 32 T cell receptor beta chains listed below, sequenced in a study of beta chain features in type 1 diabetes. Notes on the study in general: Among all four CD4+ subsets, Type 1 diabetes patients had TCRB CDR3s that were moderately but significantly shorter.

What these receptors recognize is not known. Reverse transcribing all isolated RNA meant expressed TCRB transcripts were sequenced. This table comes from immunoSEQ multiplex PCR, and its TCRdb copy is limited to in-frame clones, with some not included. The table has approximately 100,000 clones, 28% seen once. Sequencing was performed on central memory CD4+ T cells from blood. All receptors come from a woman between 18 and 29 years old with type 1 diabetes.

The chain uses TRBV10-3 and TRBJ2-1; a possible D gene is TRBD2 (5 bases). The V gene lost 0 bases and the J gene lost 6 bases, with 9 bases spanning the gap. The CDR3 covers 14 residues. In germline, CDR1 is ENHRY, CDR2 SYGVKD. The CDR3 spells CAISESGESNEQFF. Written as DNA, the CDR3 is TGTGCCATCAGTGAGTCGGGAGAAAGCAATGAGCAGTTCTTC.

The chain joins TRBV18 to TRBJ2-7; 7 bases map to TRBD1. Trimming cost V 4 bases and J 5 bases; bases outside gene matches: 5. CDR1 KGHSH and CDR2 LQKENI come from the germline V gene. This CDR3 spans 13 amino acids. The CDR3 DNA sequence: TGTGCCAGCTCACGTCAGGGGGTCGACGAGCAGTACGTC. Translating gives CASSRQGVDEQYV.

This clone was found a few times. The gene calls are TRBV5-1 and TRBJ1-5; TRBD1 matches 10 bases. V lost 0 bases, J lost 12 bases, and 3 bases stayed unmatched. The CDR3 is 13 residues long. Germline loops: CDR1 SGHRS, CDR2 YFSETQ. The CDR3 here is CASSLGQGAFQHF. DNA of the CDR3: TGCGCCAGCAGCTTGGGACAGGGGGCTTTCCAGCATTTT.

This clone appeared a few times. The V call is TRBV6-5, the J call TRBJ2-3, with 7 nucleotides matching TRBD2. The CDR3 loop spans 14 amino acids. V was pared by 2 bases and J by 5 bases, with 4 bases of the junction left unmatched. Germline V gene sequence: CDR1 MNHEY, CDR2 SVGAGI. The CDR3 DNA reads as TGTGCCAGCAGTTACCGGGCGGGAGAAGATACGCAGTATTTT. This encodes CASSYRAGEDTQYF.

This clone was observed a handful of times. The chain recombines TRBV5-6 with TRBJ2-5, with D uncertain. V lost 0 bases and J 4 bases, leaving 7 bases between the germline ends. Germline lookup yields CDR1 SGHDT and CDR2 YYEEEE. The length of the CDR3 is 13 residues. The CDR3 region has the DNA TGTGCCAGCAGCTTGGACTTAGTAGAGACCCAGTACTTC. It yields the protein CASSLDLVETQYF.

The rearrangement links TRBV5-1 to TRBJ2-1, with 12 bases that match TRBD2. The germline V gene has CDR1 SGHRS and CDR2 YFSETQ. The trim removed 2 bases at V and 6 bases at J, leaving 15 bases unmatched. CDR3 length: 19 amino acids. CDR3 DNA: TGCGCCAGCAGCTTTCGCGGACTAGCGGGAATCGGGAACGGCAATGAGCAGTTCTTC. This translates into CASSFRGLAGIGNGNEQFF.

This clone was seen more than once but under ten times. This chain joins TRBV6-1 and TRBJ1-4; D ambiguous. Germline V lookup: CDR1 MNHNS, CDR2 SASEGT. Trimming cost V 6 bases and J 0 bases, with 8 bases left between them. This CDR3 region has 14 residues. This CDR3 is CASSLTPTNEKLFF. The CDR3 nucleotides are TGTGCCAGCAGCCTGACACCAACTAATGAAAAACTGTTTTTT.

The chain couples TRBV10-2 to TRBJ2-7, with no clear D. The CDR3 is 13 residues long. From germline, CDR1 is WSHSY and CDR2 SAAADI. The V end was cut by 3 bases, the J end by 3 bases, with 9 bases between. The CDR3 region is CASSDPPLYEQYF. In nucleotides, the CDR3 is TGCGCCAGCAGTGATCCCCCCCTCTACGAGCAGTACTTC.

This sequence joins TRBV5-1 and TRBJ1-2; D is perhaps TRBD1 (6 bases). Germline-derived CDR1 and CDR2 are SGHRS and YFSETQ. V was clipped by 1 base and J by 2 bases, with 9 bases between them. The CDR3 contains 14 residues. The CDR3 loop reads CASSLNTGNYGYTF. Here the CDR3 DNA reads TGCGCCAGCAGCTTGAATACAGGGAACTATGGCTACACCTTC.

Regarding this clone: At one boundary the junction diverges from the germline segment, which might be a read error. V usage is TRBV7-9 and J usage is TRBJ1-4; TRBD1 is a possible D gene (6 bases). From germline, CDR1 is SEHNR and CDR2 FQNEAQ (reference sequence). This CDR3 is built from 13 residues. The chain's CDR3 is CASSLEQGVSPVF. In DNA form, the CDR3 reads TGTGCCAGCAGCTTAGAACAGGGAGTTTCCCCTGTTTTT.

Many counts were recorded for this clone. J is TRBJ2-3 and V is TRBV28, with D unresolved. Trimming stripped 8 bases from V and 4 bases from J, with 7 bases between. In germline, CDR1 is MDHEN, CDR2 SYDVKM. The length of the CDR3 is 11 residues. CDR3 loop: CASGIADTQYF. The CDR3 coding sequence is TGTGCCAGCGGCATTGCAGATACGCAGTATTTT.

This clone was detected only a few times. This chain uses TRBV2 with TRBJ2-2; possibly TRBD2 for D (7 bases). Trimming took 4 bases from V and 4 from J, leaving 13 bases between them. Germline CDR1 SNHLY, CDR2 FYNNEI. CDR3 length: 15 residues. In nucleotides, the CDR3 is TGTGCCAGCAGTGTTAAGGGGGGGGGCACCGGGGAGCTGTTTTTT. Translated, it gives CASSVKGGGTGELFF.

This rearrangement joins TRBV5-1 to TRBJ2-3, with a possible D match to TRBD2 (6 bases). Germline V gives CDR1 SGHRS, CDR2 YFSETQ. Trimming shortened V by 0 bases and J by 2 bases, and 7 bases separated the two germline ends. This CDR3 is 14 amino acids long. CDR3 DNA: TGCGCCAGCAGCTTGGGGGACTCCACAGATACGCAGTATTTT. Its protein product is CASSLGDSTDTQYF.

The DNA for the CDR3 is TGTGCCAGCAGTTTAGCGGGAGGGCAAGTCGAGCAGTACTTC. Its translation: CASSLAGGQVEQYF. V is TRBV28 and J is TRBJ2-7; 9 bases map to TRBD2. V shed 2 bases and J 6 bases; nucleotides not matched to a gene: 5. The CDR3 extends over 14 amino acids. Germline-derived CDR1 and CDR2 are MDHEN and SYDVKM.

The CDR3 loop is CASSPAGVSSETQYF. In nucleotides, the CDR3 is TGTGCCAGCAGTCCCGCCGGGGTTTCTAGCGAGACCCAGTACTTC. The chain is built from TRBV28 and TRBJ2-5; D perhaps matches TRBD2 (5 bases). This CDR3 spans 15 amino acids. V lost 5 bases and J 5 bases, leaving 18 bases between the germline ends. Germline-derived CDR1 and CDR2 are MDHEN and SYDVKM.

The V gene is TRBV7-2, the J gene TRBJ2-7, with D perhaps matching TRBD1 (6 bases). From germline, CDR1 is SGHTA and CDR2 FQGNSA. Trimming pared 3 bases from V and 5 bases from J, leaving 14 bases between. The CDR3 extends over 14 amino acids. The DNA of the CDR3 is TGTGCCAGCAGCTTGACAGGCCTTTGGGACGAGCAGTACGTC. Translated, it gives CASSLTGLWDEQYV.

The rearrangement links TRBV6-6 to TRBJ2-7; TRBD2 agrees at 9 bases. Germline V lookup: CDR1 MNHNY, CDR2 SVGAGI (reference sequence). Germline trimming cut 1 base from V and 7 bases from J; bases unmatched to any gene: 11. The CDR3 contains 16 residues. This CDR3 is CASSYLPLAGAVEQYV. In nucleotides, the CDR3 is TGTGCCAGCAGTTACTTGCCTTTAGCGGGAGCGGTAGAGCAGTACGTC.

Of note for this clone: Distinct nucleotide sequences in the sample also encode this CDR3. The chain joins TRBV30 to TRBJ1-1, with TRBD1 as a possible D gene (5 bases). Germline assignment: CDR1 GTSNPN and CDR2 SVGIG (reference sequence). CDR3 length: 12 residues. V was trimmed by 1 base and J by 3 bases, leaving 6 bases between them. The CDR3 is CAWSARDTEAFF. The DNA for the CDR3 is TGTGCCTGGAGTGCCAGGGACACTGAAGCTTTCTTT.

This clone was seen only a few times. The chain has TRBV11-2 and TRBJ2-5; 8 bases are a match to TRBD2. The germline gives CDR1 SGHAT, CDR2 FQNNGV. The CDR3 spans 13 residues. Trimming at V came to 5 bases and at J to 10 bases, leaving 9 bases not matched to a gene. The CDR3 nucleotides read TGTGCCAGCAGCCCCTCGCGGGAGGAGGACCAGTACTTC. This encodes CASSPSREEDQYF.

With respect to this clone: Different DNA sequences within this sample yield the same CDR3. The chain joins TRBV4-1 to TRBJ2-2; D is undetermined. The CDR3 is 15 residues long. V dropped 0 bases and J dropped 0 bases, with 5 bases sitting between them. Per the germline V gene, CDR1 is MGHRA and CDR2 is YSYEKL. CDR3: CASSQDRTNTGELFF. In DNA form, the CDR3 reads TGCGCCAGCAGCCAAGATCGTACGAACACCGGGGAGCTGTTTTTT.

The gene calls are TRBV7-9 and TRBJ1-1, with D possibly being TRBD1 (6 bases). This CDR3 spans 15 amino acids. Germline CDR1 is SEHNR and CDR2 is FQNEAQ (reference sequence). Trimming stripped 3 bases from V and 1 base from J, with 12 bases between. The CDR3 nucleotides read TGTGCCAGCAGCTTCCTGACAGGACGGAACACTGAAGCTTTCTTT. The encoded protein is CASSFLTGRNTEAFF.

This clone was counted a few times. DNA for the CDR3: TGCGCCAGCAGCTTGAGCCAGGGCACCGGGGAGCTGTTTTTT. This gives the protein CASSLSQGTGELFF. The genes are TRBV5-1 and TRBJ2-2; tentatively, D is TRBD1 (5 bases). The ends were cut back, 1 base at V and 4 bases at J, with 8 bases in the middle. CDR1 and CDR2 (germline): SGHRS, YFSETQ. CDR3 length: 14 residues.

There are a few counts of this clone. The chain links TRBV7-2 to TRBJ2-2, with D hard to call. The length of the CDR3 is 13 residues. Trimming shortened V by 7 bases and J by 6 bases, and 12 bases separated the two germline ends. Germline assignment: CDR1 SGHTA and CDR2 FQGNSA. Here the CDR3 DNA reads TGTGCCAGCAACACCCTAGTTTCCGGGGAGCTGTTTTTT. As protein: CASNTLVSGELFF.

This clone has just a few counts. The chain couples TRBV11-2 to TRBJ2-5; 8 nucleotides match TRBD1. Losses at the gene ends were 3 bases for V and 5 bases for J; bases not matched to a gene: 5. The germline CDR1 and CDR2 sequences are SGHAT and FQNNGV. The length of the CDR3 is 14 residues. The CDR3 DNA is TGTGCCAGCAGCTTTCAGGGGGCGAAGGAGACCCAGTACTTC. Protein: CASSFQGAKETQYF.

This clone was seen a few times. J is TRBJ2-1 and V is TRBV2; possible D gene TRBD2, 5 bases. Germline loops: CDR1 SNHLY, CDR2 FYNNEI. With 7 bases removed from V and 2 bases from J, the gap between germline ends came to 15 bases. CDR3 length: 15 amino acids. The CDR3 loop is CASKALPEAYNEQFF. The CDR3 coding sequence is TGTGCCAGCAAGGCCCTCCCGGAGGCCTACAATGAGCAGTTCTTC. Filled out from reference TRBV2 and TRBJ2-1, the complete variable domain reads EPEVTQTPSHQVTQMGQEVILRCVPISNHLYFYWYRQILGQKVEFLVSFYNNEISEKSEIFDDQFSVERPDGSNFTLKIRSTKLEDSAMYFCASKALPEAYNEQFFGPGTRLTVL.

This clone appeared a few times. The chain links TRBV19 to TRBJ1-1; no clear D gene. The germline V gene has CDR1 LNHDA and CDR2 SQIVND (reference sequence). V lost 5 bases and J lost 3, with 10 bases in between. There are 13 residues in the CDR3. Here the CDR3 DNA reads TGTGCCAGTAGTCGAGGGCGGTACACTGAAGCTTTCTTT. This gives the protein CASSRGRYTEAFF.

The gene calls are TRBV11-3 and TRBJ2-2; 7 bases are a match to TRBD2. Germline CDR1 and CDR2: SGHNT and YENEEA. V lost 5 bases, J lost 3 bases, and 3 bases stayed unmatched. This CDR3 has 14 amino acids. CDR3 nucleotides: TGTGCCAGCAGCATAGGGAGGGACACCGGGGAGCTGTTTTTT. It encodes CASSIGRDTGELFF.

This chain connects TRBV7-9 to TRBJ1-1; D perhaps matches TRBD1 (6 bases). The CDR3 totals 13 residues. V was clipped by 5 bases and J by 3 bases, with 10 bases between them. CDR1 SEHNR and CDR2 FQNEAQ come from the germline V gene (reference sequence). The CDR3 DNA reads TGTGCCAGCAGCCTCAACAGGGACACTGAAGCTTTCTTT. Residues: CASSLNRDTEAFF.

This clone came up a few times. The chain combines TRBV28 with TRBJ2-5; TRBD2 aligns across 7 bases. V shed 5 bases, J shed 5 bases, and the junction held 17 bases outside the gene matches. In germline, CDR1 is MDHEN, CDR2 SYDVKM. CDR3 length: 17 residues. The CDR3 DNA is TGTGCCAGCAGTCCCATGTGGGTAGCGGGTTCTTTCGAGACCCAGTACTTC. Translating gives CASSPMWVAGSFETQYF.

The rearrangement joins TRBV5-4 to TRBJ2-1; D is perhaps TRBD2 (6 bases). The germline gives CDR1 SGHNT, CDR2 YYREEE (reference sequence). V was pared by 9 bases and J by 5 bases, with 15 bases between. The CDR3 covers 13 residues. CDR3 DNA sequence: TGTGCCACGCGGGAACTCCAGGACAATGAGCAGTTCTTC. Translated, it gives CATRELQDNEQFF.

A few counts support this clone. This chain joins TRBV11-2 and TRBJ2-1; D is possibly TRBD2 (5 bases). The germline V and J ends were trimmed by 1 base and 6 bases, with 7 bases remaining between them. Germline V gives CDR1 SGHAT, CDR2 FQNNGV. The length of the CDR3 is 13 residues. CDR3 loop: CASSLASSNEQFF. CDR3 nucleotide sequence: TGTGCCAGCAGCTTAGCTAGCTCCAATGAGCAGTTCTTC.

This clone appeared a few times. This chain connects TRBV7-9 to TRBJ2-7; D is perhaps TRBD2 (6 bases). Germline V gives CDR1 SEHNR, CDR2 FQNEAQ (reference sequence). With 2 bases removed from V and 6 bases from J, the gap between germline ends came to 14 bases. This CDR3 has 14 amino acids. This chain's CDR3 is CASSLTGSRSEQYF. The CDR3 DNA follows: TGTGCCAGCAGCTTAACCGGGAGTAGGAGCGAGCAGTACTTC.